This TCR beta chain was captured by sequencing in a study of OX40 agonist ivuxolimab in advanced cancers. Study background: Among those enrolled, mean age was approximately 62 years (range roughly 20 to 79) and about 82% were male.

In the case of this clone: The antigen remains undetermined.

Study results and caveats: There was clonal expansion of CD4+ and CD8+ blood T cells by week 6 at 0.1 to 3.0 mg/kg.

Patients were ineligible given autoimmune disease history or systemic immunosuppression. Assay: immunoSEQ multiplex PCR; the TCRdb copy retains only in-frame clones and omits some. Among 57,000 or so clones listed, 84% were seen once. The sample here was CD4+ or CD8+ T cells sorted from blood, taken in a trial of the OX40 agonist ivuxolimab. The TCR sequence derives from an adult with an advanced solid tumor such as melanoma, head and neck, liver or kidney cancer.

CDR3 protein: CASKVGSARGEKLFF. CDR3 in DNA: TGTGCCAGCAAGGTTGGCAGCGCCAGAGGTGAAAAACTGTTTTTT. J is TRBJ1-4 and V is TRBV2; D remains unclear. Trimming stripped 7 bases from V and 7 bases from J, with 19 bases between. The CDR3 sequence is 15 residues long. In germline, CDR1 is SNHLY, CDR2 FYNNEI.